The count of the clone carrying this T cell receptor (beta chain) is one. Its matching antigen is unknown. This sample was included in a study of STAT5B mutations in CD4+ large granular lymphocyte leukemia. This CDR3 is 15 amino acids long. Germline V gene sequence: CDR1 SGHRS, CDR2 YFSETQ. The germline V and J ends were trimmed by 0 bases and 4 bases, with 13 bases remaining between them. Control samples were healthy donors' buffy coats. Broader study findings: Without putative leukemic clones, patient CD4-sorted repertoires remained more clonal than healthy CD4+ repertoires. Compared with healthy controls (2/35), patient top clones favored TRBV06 (8/27). About a quarter of private leukemic clonotypes occurred rarely in other patients' non-leukemic repertoires.

The assay was immunoSEQ multiplex PCR, and TCRdb's table has in-frame clones only and misses some. Among fewer than 40,000 clones listed, about three quarters were seen once. The receptor was isolated from a human donor in good health. The sequencing sample was made of CD4+ T cells from blood buffy coats. The chain recombines TRBV5-1 with TRBJ1-1; no clear D gene. The CDR3 sequence is CASSLGASSGTEAFF. CDR3 nucleotide sequence: TGCGCCAGCAGCTTGGGGGCAAGCTCGGGCACTGAAGCTTTCTTT.